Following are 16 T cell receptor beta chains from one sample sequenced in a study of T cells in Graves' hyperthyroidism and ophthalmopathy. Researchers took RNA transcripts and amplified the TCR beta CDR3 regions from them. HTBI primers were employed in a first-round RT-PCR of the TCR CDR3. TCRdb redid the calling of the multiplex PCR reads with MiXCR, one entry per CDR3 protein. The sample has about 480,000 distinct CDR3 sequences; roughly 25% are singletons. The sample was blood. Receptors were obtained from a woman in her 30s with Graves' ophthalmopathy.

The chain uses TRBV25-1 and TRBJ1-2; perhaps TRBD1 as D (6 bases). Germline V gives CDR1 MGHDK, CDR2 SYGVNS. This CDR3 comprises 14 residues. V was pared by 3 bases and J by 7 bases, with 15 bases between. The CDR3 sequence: CASSDVLSRGGYTF. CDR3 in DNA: TGTGCCAGCAGTGACGTTCTAAGCAGGGGTGGCTACACCTTC.

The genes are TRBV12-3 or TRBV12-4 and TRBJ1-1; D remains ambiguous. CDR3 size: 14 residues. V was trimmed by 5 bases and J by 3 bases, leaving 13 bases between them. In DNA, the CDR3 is TGTGCCAGCAGTAGTTCTGGTAGGGACACTGAAGCTTTCTTT. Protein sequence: CASSSSGRDTEAFF.

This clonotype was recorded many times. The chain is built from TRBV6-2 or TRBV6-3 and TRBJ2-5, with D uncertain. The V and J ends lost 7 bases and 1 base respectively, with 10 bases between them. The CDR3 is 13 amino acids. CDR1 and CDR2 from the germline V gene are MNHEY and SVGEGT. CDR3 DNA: TGTGCCAGCACCCAAAGGCTCCAAGAGACCCAGTACTTC. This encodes CASTQRLQETQYF.

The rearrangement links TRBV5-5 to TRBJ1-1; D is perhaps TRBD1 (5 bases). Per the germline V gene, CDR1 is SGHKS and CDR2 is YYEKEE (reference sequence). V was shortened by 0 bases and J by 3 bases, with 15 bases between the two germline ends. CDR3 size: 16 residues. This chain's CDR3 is CASSLDPPGGDTEAFF. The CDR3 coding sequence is TGTGCCAGCAGCTTGGACCCCCCGGGGGGGGACACTGAAGCTTTCTTT.

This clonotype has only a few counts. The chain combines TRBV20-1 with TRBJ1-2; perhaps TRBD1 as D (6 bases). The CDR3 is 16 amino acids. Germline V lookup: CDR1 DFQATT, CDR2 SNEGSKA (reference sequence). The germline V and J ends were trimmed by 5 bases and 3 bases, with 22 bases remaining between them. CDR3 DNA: TGCAGTGCTGGAATACAGGGTTCCACCTTAGACTATGGCTACACCTTC. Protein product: CSAGIQGSTLDYGYTF.

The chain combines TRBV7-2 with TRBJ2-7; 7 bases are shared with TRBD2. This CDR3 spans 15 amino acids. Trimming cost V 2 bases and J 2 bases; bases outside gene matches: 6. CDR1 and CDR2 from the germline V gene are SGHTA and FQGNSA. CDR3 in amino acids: CASSLWASGPYEQYF. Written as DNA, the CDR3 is TGTGCCAGCAGCTTATGGGCTAGCGGCCCCTACGAGCAGTACTTC. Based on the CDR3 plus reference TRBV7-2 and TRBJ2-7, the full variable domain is GAGVSQSPSNKVTEKGKDVELRCDPISGHTALYWYRQSLGQGLEFLIYFQGNSAPDKSGLPSDRFSAERTGGSVSTLTIQRTQQEDSAVYLCASSLWASGPYEQYFGPGTRLTVT.

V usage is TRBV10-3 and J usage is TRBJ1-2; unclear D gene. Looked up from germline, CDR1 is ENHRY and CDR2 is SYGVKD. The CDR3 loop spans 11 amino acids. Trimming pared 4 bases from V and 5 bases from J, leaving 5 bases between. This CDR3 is CAISVDYGYTF. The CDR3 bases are TGTGCCATCAGTGTCGATTATGGCTACACCTTC.

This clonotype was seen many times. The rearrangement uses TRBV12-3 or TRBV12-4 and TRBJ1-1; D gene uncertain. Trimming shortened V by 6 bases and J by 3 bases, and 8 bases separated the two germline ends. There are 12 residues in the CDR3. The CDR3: CASRRSDTEAFF. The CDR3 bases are TGTGCCAGCAGACGTAGTGACACTGAAGCTTTCTTT.

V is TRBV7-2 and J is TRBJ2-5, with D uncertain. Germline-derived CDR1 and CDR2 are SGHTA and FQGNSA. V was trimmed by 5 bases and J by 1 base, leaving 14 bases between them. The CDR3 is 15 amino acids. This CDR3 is CASSVGGRSQETQYF. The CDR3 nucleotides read TGTGCCAGCAGCGTCGGCGGACGGTCCCAAGAGACCCAGTACTTC.

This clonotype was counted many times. CDR3 in amino acids: CASSLQDFNTEAFF. The DNA for the CDR3 is TGTGCCAGCAGCTTACAGGACTTCAACACTGAAGCTTTCTTT. This chain uses TRBV7-9 with TRBJ1-1; D gene unclear. The CDR3 loop spans 14 amino acids. Trimming shortened V by 2 bases and J by 2 bases, and 9 bases separated the two germline ends. CDR1 and CDR2 from the germline V gene are SEHNR and FQNEAQ (reference sequence). The complete variable domain, with remaining parts taken from reference TRBV7-9 and TRBJ1-1, reads DTGVSQNPRHKITKRGQNVTFRCDPISEHNRLYWYRQTLGQGPEFLTYFQNEAQLEKSRLLSDRFSAERPKGSFSTLEIQRTEQGDSAMYLCASSLQDFNTEAFFGQGTRLTVV.

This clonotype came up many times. The CDR3 DNA follows: TGCAGCGTCGGAGGACAGAACTCCTACGAGCAGTACTTC. It yields the protein CSVGGQNSYEQYF. The chain couples TRBV29-1 to TRBJ2-7; the D gene is possibly TRBD1 (6 bases). The CDR3 has 13 amino acids. The V end lost 6 bases, the J end lost 0 bases, and 12 bases lay between the germline ends. Per germline, CDR1 SQVTM and CDR2 ANQGSEA.

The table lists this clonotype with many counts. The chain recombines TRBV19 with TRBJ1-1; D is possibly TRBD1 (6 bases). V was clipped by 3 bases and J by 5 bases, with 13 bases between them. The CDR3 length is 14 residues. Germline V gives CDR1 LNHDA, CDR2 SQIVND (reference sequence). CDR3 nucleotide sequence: TGTGCCAGTAGTATTCGGGGGCGTTGGACTGAAGCTTTCTTT. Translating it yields CASSIRGRWTEAFF.

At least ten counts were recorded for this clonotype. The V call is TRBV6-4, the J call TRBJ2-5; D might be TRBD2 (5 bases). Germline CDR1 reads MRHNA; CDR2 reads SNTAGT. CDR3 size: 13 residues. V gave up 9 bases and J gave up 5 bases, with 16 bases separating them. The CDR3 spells CASRAGIPETQYF. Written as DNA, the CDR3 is TGTGCCAGTCGAGCCGGGATCCCGGAGACCCAGTACTTC.

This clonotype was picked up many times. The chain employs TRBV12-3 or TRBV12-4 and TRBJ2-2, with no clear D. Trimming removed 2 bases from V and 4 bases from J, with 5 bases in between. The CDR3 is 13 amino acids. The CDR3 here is CASSLLFTGELFF. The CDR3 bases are TGTGCCAGCAGTTTACTGTTCACCGGGGAGCTGTTTTTT.

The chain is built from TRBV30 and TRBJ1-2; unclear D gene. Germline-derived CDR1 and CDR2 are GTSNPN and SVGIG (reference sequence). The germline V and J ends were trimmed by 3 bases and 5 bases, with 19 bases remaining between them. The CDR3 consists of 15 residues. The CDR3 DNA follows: TGTGCCTGGAGACTTGAACGGAGGGCCCAATATGGCTACACCTTC. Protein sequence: CAWRLERRAQYGYTF.

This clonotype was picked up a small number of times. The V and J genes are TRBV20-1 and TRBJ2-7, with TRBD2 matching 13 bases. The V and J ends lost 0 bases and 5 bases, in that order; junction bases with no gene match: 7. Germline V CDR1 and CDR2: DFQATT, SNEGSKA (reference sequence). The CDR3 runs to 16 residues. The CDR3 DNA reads TGCAGTGCTAGAGATTTAACTAGCGGGAGGGTCGACGAGCAGTACTTC. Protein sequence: CSARDLTSGRVDEQYF.